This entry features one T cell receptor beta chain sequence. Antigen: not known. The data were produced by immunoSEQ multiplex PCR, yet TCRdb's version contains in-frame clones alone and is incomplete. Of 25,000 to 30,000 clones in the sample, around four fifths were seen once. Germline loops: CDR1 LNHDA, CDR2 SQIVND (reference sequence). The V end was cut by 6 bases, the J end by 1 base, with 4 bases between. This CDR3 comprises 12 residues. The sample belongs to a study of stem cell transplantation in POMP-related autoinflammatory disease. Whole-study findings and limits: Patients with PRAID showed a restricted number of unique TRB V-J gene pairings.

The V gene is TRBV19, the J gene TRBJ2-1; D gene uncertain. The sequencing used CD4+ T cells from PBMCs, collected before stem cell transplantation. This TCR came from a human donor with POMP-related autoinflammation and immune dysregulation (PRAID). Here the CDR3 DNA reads TGTGCCAGTAGAAGGTCCTACAATGAGCAGTTCTTC. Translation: CASRRSYNEQFF.